The present entry profiles one T cell receptor (beta chain) with its context. As yet, its antigen is unknown. With 60 Vbeta and 13 Jbeta primers, the PCR was carried out. TCRdb's table, derived via immunoSEQ multiplex PCR, lists solely in-frame clones and lacks some. This sample carries around 230,000 clones, about 88% of them seen once, and the ten largest clones take 0.2% to 0.25%. These data are taken from a study of cytomegalovirus exposure and HLA in healthy donors. Whole-study results and caveats: An analysis was carried out later, and it reportedly showed fewer N-insertions in an Asian-associated ancestry cluster than the approximately 670-donor mean.

CDR1 is SEHNR, CDR2 FQNEAQ, per germline (reference sequence). Trimming cost V 1 base and J 2 bases, with 9 bases left between them. The CDR3 has 15 amino acids. The gene calls are TRBV7-9 and TRBJ1-5; D is unresolved. This clonotype was obtained from a girl between 2 and 10 years old in good health and CMV-seronegative. The sequenced sample consisted of PBMCs. CDR3 loop: CASSLGGSGNQPQHF. As DNA, the CDR3 is TGTGCCAGCAGCTTAGGAGGGTCGGGCAATCAGCCCCAGCATTTT.